The 22 T cell receptor beta chains below all came from one sample that was sequenced in a study of vaccination and CD4 T cells after COVID-19. TCRdb re-derived calls from the PCR reads in MiXCR, one entry per CDR3 protein. The sample comprises fewer than 25,000 distinct CDR3 sequences, 51% of which are singletons, and roughly 1% rests with the top ten. The sequenced sample was CD4+ T cells from blood, obtained before SARS-CoV-2 vaccination. Every receptor here comes from a human donor who had recovered from COVID-19.

This chain links TRBV6-2 or TRBV6-3 with TRBJ1-5; no clear D gene. In germline, CDR1 is MNHEY, CDR2 SVGEGT. Trimming removed 8 bases from V and 0 bases from J, with 11 bases in between. This CDR3 has 14 amino acids. The CDR3 DNA is TGTGCCAGCCAACCGGGAATTAGCAATCAGCCCCAGCATTTT. Translating gives CASQPGISNQPQHF.

V usage is TRBV4-2 and J usage is TRBJ2-3; tentatively, D is TRBD1 or TRBD2 (5 bases each). V was pared by 1 base and J by 0 bases, with 11 bases between. This CDR3 is built from 16 residues. The germline V gene has CDR1 LGHNA and CDR2 YNFKEQ. The DNA of the CDR3 is TGTGCCAGCAGCCAAGTCTCCGGGGCGAGCACAGATACGCAGTATTTT. Residues: CASSQVSGASTDTQYF.

This clonotype was counted between two and nine times. The chain employs TRBV20-1 and TRBJ2-1, with D possibly matching TRBD1 (5 bases). V was clipped by 5 bases and J by 10 bases, with 15 bases between them. CDR1 is DFQATT and CDR2 is SNEGSKA in the germline V gene (reference sequence). The CDR3 has 12 residues. The CDR3 reads CSAPPVQDEQFF. CDR3 coding DNA: TGCAGTGCTCCCCCTGTACAGGACGAGCAGTTCTTC.

The chain carries TRBV2 and TRBJ1-2; 10 bases match TRBD1. Unmatched junction bases numbered 2, after V lost 4 bases and J lost 6 bases. CDR1 SNHLY and CDR2 FYNNEI come from the germline V gene. This CDR3 contains 13 residues. The CDR3 reads CASSGTGGDGYTF. The CDR3 nucleotides are TGTGCCAGCAGTGGGACAGGGGGGGATGGCTACACCTTC.

The sample holds a few counts of this clonotype. The chain links TRBV20-1 to TRBJ1-1, with D tentatively TRBD1 (6 bases). Germline V CDR1 and CDR2: DFQATT, SNEGSKA (reference sequence). The V gene lost 3 bases and the J gene lost 7 bases, with 15 bases spanning the gap. The CDR3 runs 13 residues. The CDR3 loop reads CSARRGRWLEAFF. In nucleotides, the CDR3 is TGCAGTGCTAGGAGGGGGAGATGGCTTGAAGCTTTCTTT.

The gene calls are TRBV20-1 and TRBJ2-1, with D tentatively TRBD1 (7 bases). From germline, CDR1 is DFQATT and CDR2 SNEGSKA (reference sequence). This CDR3 has 16 amino acids. V was trimmed by 4 bases and J by 4 bases, leaving 20 bases between them. The CDR3 protein is CSATGGGGSHYNEQFF. CDR3 nucleotides: TGCAGTGCTACCGGAGGGGGCGGGTCCCATTACAATGAGCAGTTCTTC.

CDR3 protein: CASSMGPGGPQHF. The CDR3 region has the DNA TGTGCCAGCAGCATGGGGCCGGGTGGGCCCCAGCATTTT. The rearrangement uses TRBV11-2 and TRBJ1-5, with D tentatively TRBD1 (5 bases). The length of the CDR3 is 13 residues. V was cut by 5 bases and J by 9 bases, with 14 bases left in between. In germline, CDR1 is SGHAT, CDR2 FQNNGV.

This chain uses TRBV19 with TRBJ2-7, with 9 bases that match TRBD1. The CDR3 length is 16 residues. Germline CDR1 reads LNHDA; CDR2 reads SQIVND (reference sequence). The V segment lost 3 bases and the J segment 2 bases; nucleotides outside the gene matches: 8. The CDR3 reads CASSISVGQGTYEQYF. The CDR3 coding sequence is TGTGCCAGTAGTATTTCTGTGGGACAGGGTACCTACGAGCAGTACTTC.

The rearrangement joins TRBV20-1 to TRBJ2-7; 8 bases are a match to TRBD1. The length of the CDR3 is 13 residues. Germline CDR1 and CDR2: DFQATT and SNEGSKA (reference sequence). Trimming removed 3 bases from V and 3 bases from J; junction bases left unmatched: 4. CDR3 region: CSASSTGGYEQYF. The CDR3 region has the DNA TGCAGTGCTAGCTCCACAGGGGGCTACGAGCAGTACTTC.

This clonotype was observed a handful of times. The genes are TRBV20-1 and TRBJ1-6, with D hard to call. This CDR3 contains 17 residues. Germline CDR1 is DFQATT and CDR2 is SNEGSKA (reference sequence). Trimming took 0 bases from V and 2 from J, leaving 14 bases between them. This chain's CDR3 is CSARDNREGAYNSPLHF. The CDR3 coding sequence is TGCAGTGCTAGAGATAATAGGGAAGGTGCCTATAATTCACCCCTCCACTTT.

This chain links TRBV7-3 with TRBJ2-3, with D possibly matching TRBD1 (5 bases). This CDR3 region has 15 residues. Germline CDR1 and CDR2: SGHTA and FQGTGA. The V end was cut by 1 base, the J end by 6 bases, with 14 bases between. The CDR3 sequence is CASSLIQGGADTQYF. As DNA, the CDR3 is TGTGCCAGCAGCTTAATCCAGGGCGGCGCGGATACGCAGTATTTT.

The chain links TRBV20-1 to TRBJ2-7; no definite D call. Germline V gene lookup returns CDR1 DFQATT and CDR2 SNEGSKA (reference sequence). Trimming removed 5 bases at V and 4 bases at J, with 15 bases between. The CDR3 runs to 13 residues. For the CDR3, the DNA is TGCAGTGCTGACCTGATTGTGGGGTACGAGCAGTACTTC. It encodes CSADLIVGYEQYF.

This clonotype was counted between two and nine times. J is TRBJ1-6 and V is TRBV2, with 7 positions matching TRBD1. CDR3 size: 16 residues. V shed 3 bases, J shed 9 bases, and the junction held 11 bases outside the gene matches. Germline V gene data show CDR1 as SNHLY and CDR2 as FYNNEI. In DNA, the CDR3 is TGTGCCAGCAGTGATAACGGGCCAGGGGGTGGTTCACCCCTCCACTTT. Residues: CASSDNGPGGGSPLHF.

This sequence joins TRBV28 and TRBJ2-5, with 7 bases matching TRBD1. The germline gives CDR1 MDHEN, CDR2 SYDVKM. V shed 5 bases and J 4 bases; nucleotides not matched to a gene: 10. This CDR3 has 15 residues. Here the CDR3 reads CASSPPGQWVETQYF. CDR3 nucleotides: TGTGCCAGCAGTCCCCCGGGACAGTGGGTAGAGACCCAGTACTTC.

This clonotype appeared a few times. At one of its ends the junction is not consistent with the germline gene, which may arise from a read error. V usage is TRBV10-2 and J usage is TRBJ1-1; possibly TRBD1 for D (5 bases). Per the germline V gene, CDR1 is WSHSY and CDR2 is SAAADI. The CDR3 is made up of 13 amino acids. The CDR3 DNA reads as TGCGCCACCAGTATCGGGCGGGGCTCTGAAGCTTTCTTT. This encodes CATSIGRGSEAFF.

This clonotype was seen a few times. The V call is TRBV6-2 or TRBV6-3, the J call TRBJ2-3, with 8 nucleotides matching TRBD2. In germline, CDR1 is MNHEY, CDR2 SVGEGT. The CDR3 runs 13 residues. The ends lost 6 bases at V and 9 bases at J; junction bases unmatched: 8. The CDR3 here is CASSPWGGRTQYF. DNA for the CDR3: TGTGCCAGCAGCCCATGGGGCGGGAGGACGCAGTATTTT.

The chain carries TRBV6-1 and TRBJ2-7, with TRBD1 matching over 7 bases. J was trimmed by 3 bases and V by 8 bases; bases with no gene match: 10. Germline values: CDR1 MNHNS, CDR2 SASEGT. CDR3 length equals 14 residues. CDR3 region: CASQNRGVLYEQYF. CDR3 in DNA: TGTGCCAGCCAAAACAGGGGTGTCCTCTACGAGCAGTACTTC.

The chain couples TRBV7-2 to TRBJ2-2; the match to TRBD1 covers 10 bases. The ends lost 4 bases at V and 7 bases at J; junction bases unmatched: 6. Per germline, CDR1 SGHTA and CDR2 FQGNSA. The CDR3 covers 15 residues. The CDR3 DNA follows: TGTGCCAGCAGCTCCCGACAGGGGGCGGGCGGGGAGCTGTTTTTT. Its translation is CASSSRQGAGGELFF.

This clonotype was seen a handful of times. The V gene is TRBV20-1, the J gene TRBJ2-5, with TRBD1 as a possible D gene (5 bases). The V end lost 0 bases, the J end lost 4 bases, and 9 bases lay between the germline ends. The CDR3 length is 13 residues. The germline CDR1 and CDR2 sequences are DFQATT and SNEGSKA (reference sequence). The CDR3, as DNA: TGCAGTGCTAGAGAGCCAGGGCTAGAGACCCAGTACTTC. Translated: CSAREPGLETQYF.

V gene TRBV6-5 combines with J gene TRBJ2-2; 8 nucleotides agree with TRBD2. V shed 2 bases and J 5 bases; nucleotides not matched to a gene: 4. Germline CDR1 and CDR2: MNHEY and SVGAGI. The CDR3 is made up of 15 amino acids. The CDR3 nucleotides are TGTGCCAGCAGTTACGGTGGCGGGAGGACCGGGGAGCTGTTTTTT. The encoded protein is CASSYGGGRTGELFF.

The CDR3 DNA reads TGCAGCGTTGCCGTCAGGGCAAAAACTAACTATGGCTACACCTTC. It codes for CSVAVRAKTNYGYTF. The chain carries TRBV29-1 and TRBJ1-2; D is perhaps TRBD1 (5 bases). The CDR3 totals 15 residues. V gave up 4 bases and J gave up 0 bases, with 15 bases separating them. Germline CDR1 is SQVTM and CDR2 is ANQGSEA.

This clonotype was counted between two and nine times. The chain combines TRBV19 with TRBJ2-3; 14 bases align to TRBD2. Germline V lookup: CDR1 LNHDA, CDR2 SQIVND (reference sequence). V shed 6 bases and J 2 bases; nucleotides not matched to a gene: 10. The CDR3 spans 18 residues. Here the CDR3 reads CASSPRTSGRNPTDTQYF. The CDR3 DNA sequence: TGTGCCAGTAGCCCCCGGACTAGCGGGAGGAACCCCACAGATACGCAGTATTTT.